This TCR beta chain was sequenced in a study of early T cells in non-severe SARS-CoV-2 infection. For the study at large: RNA in bulk from unsorted whole blood was sequenced, and chains were unpaired.

TCRdb reprocessed the 5' RACE reads via MiXCR and lists one record per CDR3 protein. Counted here are some 87,000 distinct CDR3 sequences, about 13% occurring once; the ten biggest clones make up approximately 1.5%. Sequencing was performed on whole blood. This receptor was taken from an adult who was a healthcare worker with PCR-confirmed SARS-CoV-2 infection or an uninfected control (not recorded which).

The CDR3, as DNA: TGTGCCAGCGGCACACAGGGGCGAAACGCTTTCTTT. Protein sequence: CASGTQGRNAFF. The rearrangement links TRBV6-5 to TRBJ1-1; the match to TRBD1 covers 7 bases. The CDR3 is 12 amino acids. The germline V gene encodes CDR1 MNHEY and CDR2 SVGAGI. The ends lost 8 bases at V and 11 bases at J; junction bases unmatched: 11.